What follows are 28 T cell receptor beta chains derived from one specimen sequenced in a study of ipilimumab plus nivolumab after autologous stem cell transplantation. Libraries were prepared by immunoSEQ multiplex PCR; TCRdb keeps only in-frame clonotypes and omits some of them. The table has fewer than 10,000 clones, around two thirds seen once; the top ten hold about a sixth. This specimen consisted of PBMCs, obtained in a trial of ipilimumab plus nivolumab as post-transplant consolidation. These TCRs come from a female donor with multiple myeloma.

J is TRBJ2-3 and V is TRBV9; D is unclear. Germline V gene lookup returns CDR1 SGDLS and CDR2 YYNGEE. The V end was cut by 7 bases, the J end by 1 base, with 10 bases between. The CDR3 loop spans 13 amino acids. This CDR3 is CASDGSGTDTQYF. CDR3 DNA sequence: TGTGCCAGCGATGGGTCGGGCACAGATACGCAGTATTTT.

This clone was found a few times. The genes are TRBV29-1 and TRBJ2-7; 9 positions agree with TRBD1. This CDR3 spans 14 amino acids. V shed 4 bases and J 3 bases; nucleotides not matched to a gene: 7. Germline loops: CDR1 SQVTM, CDR2 ANQGSEA. This chain's CDR3 is CSVAPGQGIYEQYF. The CDR3 DNA is TGCAGCGTTGCCCCGGGACAGGGAATCTACGAGCAGTACTTC.

The V call is TRBV19, the J call TRBJ2-5; 7 positions match TRBD2. Germline loops: CDR1 LNHDA, CDR2 SQIVND (reference sequence). This CDR3 spans 15 amino acids. The ends lost 7 bases at V and 5 bases at J; junction bases unmatched: 13. The CDR3 region is CASNSAGEGLETQYF. DNA of the CDR3: TGTGCCAGTAACTCCGCGGGAGAGGGGCTTGAGACCCAGTACTTC. The variable domain in full, with the rest retrieved from reference TRBV19 and TRBJ2-5, is DGGITQSPKYLFRKEGQNVTLSCEQNLNHDAMYWYRQDPGQGLRLIYYSQIVNDFQKGDIAEGYSVSREKKESFPLTVTSAQKNPTAFYLCASNSAGEGLETQYFGPGTRLLVL.

This chain joins TRBV18 and TRBJ2-7; D gene uncertain. CDR1 and CDR2 (germline): KGHSH, LQKENI. Trimming cost V 3 bases and J 6 bases, with 9 bases left between them. The CDR3 is made up of 12 amino acids. Here the CDR3 reads CASSPSPGEQYF. Written as DNA, the CDR3 is TGTGCCAGCTCACCCAGTCCGGGCGAGCAGTACTTC.

To note about this clone: A single base separates this from a much larger clone, so it may be a read error. The sample carries other DNA sequences with the same CDR3. V and J are TRBV27 and TRBJ1-6, with D unresolved. The CDR3 loop spans 12 amino acids. In germline, CDR1 is MNHEY, CDR2 SMNVEV (reference sequence). Trimming took 3 bases from V and 7 from J, leaving 4 bases between them. CDR3: CASSFPNSPLHF. CDR3 bases: TGTGCCAGCAGTTTTCCCAATTCACCCCTCCACTTT.

This clone was counted between two and nine times. The chain has TRBV5-1 and TRBJ2-1; 14 nucleotides agree with TRBD2. V trimming: 4 bases; J trimming: 3 bases; junction bases outside the gene matches: 18. The length of the CDR3 is 21 residues. Germline lookup yields CDR1 SGHRS and CDR2 YFSETQ. CDR3 protein: CASSLNPTGTSGRGGYNEQFF. The CDR3 region has the DNA TGCGCCAGCAGCCTAAATCCTACCGGGACTAGCGGGAGAGGGGGCTACAATGAGCAGTTCTTC.

CDR3: CASSPGQGNYGYTF. CDR3 bases: TGTGCCAGTAGTCCCGGACAGGGCAACTATGGCTACACCTTC. The chain links TRBV19 to TRBJ1-2; 8 nucleotides match TRBD1. The CDR3 loop spans 14 amino acids. The ends lost 5 bases at V and 2 bases at J; junction bases unmatched: 4. CDR1 is LNHDA and CDR2 is SQIVND in the germline V gene (reference sequence).

The rearrangement uses TRBV5-6 and TRBJ2-3; D is unresolved. The CDR3 runs to 14 residues. Trimming cost V 2 bases and J 0 bases, with 7 bases left between them. CDR1 is SGHDT, CDR2 YYEEEE, per germline. CDR3 protein: CASSFVQSTDTQYF. The CDR3 region has the DNA TGTGCCAGCAGCTTTGTCCAGAGCACAGATACGCAGTATTTT.

The V gene is TRBV9, the J gene TRBJ2-3; a possible D gene is TRBD2 (6 bases). The CDR3 sequence is 16 residues long. With 0 bases removed from V and 2 bases from J, the gap between germline ends came to 13 bases. Germline CDR1 SGDLS, CDR2 YYNGEE. The CDR3 sequence is CASSVGTGALTDTQYF. The CDR3 DNA sequence: TGTGCCAGCAGCGTAGGAACGGGAGCCCTCACAGATACGCAGTATTTT. The full variable domain, its missing parts supplied by reference TRBV9 and TRBJ2-3, is DSGVTQTPKHLITATGQRVTLRCSPRSGDLSVYWYQQSLDQGLQFLIQYYNGEERAKGNILERFSAQQFPDLHSELNLSSLELGDSALYFCASSVGTGALTDTQYFGPGTRLTVL.

V and J are TRBV5-1 and TRBJ2-5; D gene unclear. CDR3 length: 13 amino acids. The germline V and J ends were trimmed by 4 bases and 1 base, with 8 bases remaining between them. CDR1 SGHRS and CDR2 YFSETQ come from the germline V gene. The CDR3 bases are TGCGCCAGCAGCCCGCGAGTCCAAGAGACCCAGTACTTC. The encoded protein is CASSPRVQETQYF.

Points on this clone: This may be a read error, as it is one base from a much larger clone. The chain uses TRBV20-1 and TRBJ2-5; no definite D call. The assigned J gene may be wrong: the sequence end matches TRBJ2-7 better. CDR1 DFQATT and CDR2 SNEGSKA come from the germline V gene (reference sequence). There are 11 residues in the CDR3. Here the CDR3 reads CSAGGVYEQYF. DNA for the CDR3: TGCAGTGCTGGTGGGGTTTACGAGCAGTACTTC.

The CDR3 nucleotides read TGTGCCAGCAGTGAGGATACAGCTTCTGGAAACACCATATATTTT. Amino acids: CASSEDTASGNTIYF. The chain recombines TRBV2 with TRBJ1-3, with D uncertain. Deletions cut 3 bases from V and 1 base from J, with 10 bases between. Germline V gene sequence: CDR1 SNHLY, CDR2 FYNNEI. This CDR3 has 15 amino acids.

The rearrangement links TRBV10-3 to TRBJ2-3; 8 bases fit TRBD2. The length of the CDR3 is 15 residues. Germline CDR1 ENHRY, CDR2 SYGVKD. V shed 4 bases and J 1 base; nucleotides not matched to a gene: 4. CDR3 sequence (DNA): TGTGCCATCAGTGGCCGAGCGGGGGGCACAGATACGCAGTATTTT. Residues: CAISGRAGGTDTQYF.

CDR3 DNA sequence: TGTGCCAGCTTGAGCGGTAGCACAGATACGCAGTATTTT. Protein: CASLSGSTDTQYF. This chain links TRBV18 with TRBJ2-3; perhaps TRBD2 as D (5 bases). The CDR3 spans 13 residues. V was trimmed by 7 bases and J by 0 bases, leaving 8 bases between them. Germline CDR1 is KGHSH and CDR2 is LQKENI.

The chain joins TRBV28 to TRBJ2-2; D gene uncertain. This CDR3 has 13 amino acids. V was shortened by 3 bases and J by 6 bases, with 8 bases between the two germline ends. Germline CDR1 MDHEN, CDR2 SYDVKM. The CDR3 DNA sequence: TGTGCCAGCAGTTTTCTTATGCCCGGGGAGCTGTTTTTT. Encoded protein: CASSFLMPGELFF. The complete variable domain, with remaining parts taken from reference TRBV28 and TRBJ2-2, reads DVKVTQSSRYLVKRTGEKVFLECVQDMDHENMFWYRQDPGLGLRLIYFSYDVKMKEKGDIPEGYSVSREKKERFSLILESASTNQTSMYLCASSFLMPGELFFGEGSRLTVL.

The chain uses TRBV30 and TRBJ1-2; D not certain. V lost 0 bases to trimming and J lost 7 bases, with 9 bases between them. CDR1 is GTSNPN and CDR2 is SVGIG in the germline V gene (reference sequence). The length of the CDR3 is 12 residues. CDR3 sequence: CAWSVAVFGYTF. DNA of the CDR3: TGTGCCTGGAGTGTAGCGGTGTTTGGCTACACCTTC.

The V call is TRBV7-2, the J call TRBJ2-2; no clear D gene. The germline gives CDR1 SGHTA, CDR2 FQGNSA. The CDR3 length is 14 residues. The V end was cut by 0 bases, the J end by 5 bases, with 7 bases between. CDR3 bases: TGTGCCAGCAGCTTAGCTTCCGGGACCGGGGAGCTGTTTTTT. This sequence encodes CASSLASGTGELFF.

This clone was found a few times. Written as DNA, the CDR3 is TGTGCCAGCAGCCAAGCCCTCCCCGCAGGGGGCGAACTGTTTTTT. This gives the protein CASSQALPAGGELFF. J is TRBJ1-4 and V is TRBV14, with 8 bases identical to TRBD1. Germline V gene data show CDR1 as SGHDN and CDR2 as FVKESK. The trim removed 1 base at V and 12 bases at J, leaving 10 bases unmatched. There are 15 residues in the CDR3.

Sample share makes this clone medium-sized. CDR3 DNA: TGCGCCAGCAGCCAAGCCTCTAAGGGTTACAATGAGCAGTTCTTC. It codes for CASSQASKGYNEQFF. The rearrangement uses TRBV4-3 and TRBJ2-1; no clear D. V dropped 1 base and J dropped 4 bases, with 11 bases sitting between them. Germline CDR1 LGHNA, CDR2 YSLEER. This CDR3 spans 15 amino acids.

V gene TRBV19 combines with J gene TRBJ1-2; D is uncertain. Germline CDR1 is LNHDA and CDR2 is SQIVND (reference sequence). The CDR3 runs 15 residues. The ends were cut back, 5 bases at V and 5 bases at J, with 18 bases in the middle. The CDR3 coding sequence is TGTGCCAGTAGTGGGATCGAGGAGTTTCCGTATGGCTACACCTTC. Its protein product is CASSGIEEFPYGYTF. Filled out from reference TRBV19 and TRBJ1-2, the complete variable domain reads DGGITQSPKYLFRKEGQNVTLSCEQNLNHDAMYWYRQDPGQGLRLIYYSQIVNDFQKGDIAEGYSVSREKKESFPLTVTSAQKNPTAFYLCASSGIEEFPYGYTFGSGTRLTVV.

A note on this clone: An end of the junction differs from the germline gene, which may be a read error. This chain joins TRBV28 and TRBJ1-1; no firm D call. The V gene's germline CDR1 is MDHEN and CDR2 SYDVKM. The CDR3 is 14 residues long. CDR3 coding DNA: TGTGCCAGCAGTTTGCGGACGTCGAACACTGAAACTTTCTTT. This translates into CASSLRTSNTETFF.

V usage is TRBV28 and J usage is TRBJ2-7; D is perhaps TRBD1 (5 bases). V lost 5 bases, J lost 5 bases, and 10 bases lay in between. The CDR3 runs to 12 residues. The germline gives CDR1 MDHEN, CDR2 SYDVKM. The CDR3 DNA follows: TGTGCCAGCAGTATCGGACAAAACGAGCAGTACTTC. This codes for CASSIGQNEQYF.

This chain joins TRBV7-4 and TRBJ2-7; no reliable D call. Germline V gene data show CDR1 as SGHVT and CDR2 as SQSDAQ. This CDR3 has 12 residues. V lost 5 bases and J lost 0, with 5 bases in between. The CDR3 loop is CASSPSSYEQYF. DNA of the CDR3: TGTGCCAGCAGCCCTAGCTCCTACGAGCAGTACTTC.

About this clone itself: One end of the junction does not line up with germline, which may come from a read error. V is TRBV29-1 and J is TRBJ2-3; D unresolved. Germline-derived CDR1 and CDR2 are SQVTM and ANQGSEA. The CDR3 length is 14 residues. The CDR3 loop reads CSVQDIFGTDTQYF. In DNA, the CDR3 is TGCAGCGTTCAAGACATCTTTGGGACAGATACGCAGTATTTT.

The genes are TRBV5-6 and TRBJ2-3; D uncertain. Germline CDR1 is SGHDT and CDR2 is YYEEEE. The CDR3 is 11 residues long. V gave up 3 bases and J gave up 6 bases, with 5 bases separating them. The CDR3: CASSSSDTQYF. CDR3 sequence (DNA): TGTGCCAGCAGCTCATCTGATACGCAGTATTTT.

The chain uses TRBV15 and TRBJ1-2, with D unresolved. Germline CDR1 LNHNV, CDR2 YYDKDF (reference sequence). Trimming cost V 0 bases and J 14 bases, with 13 bases left between them. The CDR3 is 12 residues long. CDR3 residues: CATSRDFRAATF. DNA for the CDR3: TGTGCCACCAGCAGAGATTTTAGGGCAGCGACCTTC.

The chain carries TRBV6-1 and TRBJ1-6, with D unresolved. Germline values: CDR1 MNHNS, CDR2 SASEGT. The CDR3 consists of 13 residues. Trimming stripped 6 bases from V and 7 bases from J, with 10 bases between. The CDR3 DNA is TGTGCCAGCAGCGTAGAACCCAATTCACCCCTCCACTTT. Translating gives CASSVEPNSPLHF.

The V and J genes are TRBV29-1 and TRBJ2-7; D perhaps matches TRBD1 (6 bases). Germline values: CDR1 SQVTM, CDR2 ANQGSEA. V was cut by 7 bases and J by 7 bases, with 14 bases left in between. This CDR3 is built from 11 residues. The CDR3 region is CSGGQGDEQYF. CDR3 nucleotide sequence: TGCAGCGGGGGGCAGGGTGATGAGCAGTACTTC.